A single T cell receptor (beta chain) is shown here with its context. This sample is part of a study of blood T cell repertoires in COVID-19. Study in general: In each case, the material was cDNA or gDNA derived from T cells, B-cell-depleted T cells, or PBMCs.

Seattle-derived patients entered the study during active infection and were followed longitudinally. In the original workflow: Cell counts per sample came from amplifying reference gene primers. Produced via immunoSEQ multiplex PCR; TCRdb's table is partial and in-frame only. V, J and clone size are those of that table, while D and trimming were read from the DNA. The data contain 150,000 to 200,000 clones, more than 80% of them singletons. Sample: peripheral blood. The receptor's source is a woman in her sixties with COVID-19, enrolled during active disease.

CDR3 DNA: TGTGCCAGCTCAACGCGGGGGGATCAAGCAGATACGCAGTATTTT. It specifies CASSTRGDQADTQYF. V usage is TRBV18 and J usage is TRBJ2-3; TRBD2 aligns across 8 bases. Germline trimming cut 5 bases from V and 4 bases from J; bases unmatched to any gene: 8. Per the germline V gene, CDR1 is KGHSH and CDR2 is LQKENI. The CDR3 totals 15 residues. The complete variable domain, with remaining parts taken from reference TRBV18 and TRBJ2-3, reads NAGVMQNPRHLVRRRGQEARLRCSPMKGHSHVYWYRQLPEEGLKFMVYLQKENIIDESGMPKERFSAEFPKEGPSILRIQQVVRGDSAAYFCASSTRGDQADTQYFGPGTRLTVL.